A single sample is the source of the 21 T cell receptor beta chains below, sequenced in a study of memory CD4+ T cells and cytomegalovirus serostatus. Single viable CD3+CD4+CD8-CD45RO+ cells were sorted as the memory CD4+ T cells. Sequenced by immunoSEQ multiplex PCR; TCRdb stores in-frame clones only, minus some. Of about 75,000 clones listed, around four fifths are singletons. The specimen sequenced was memory CD4+ T cells from blood. The origin of the receptors is an adult in good health and CMV-seropositive.

The chain employs TRBV5-4 and TRBJ1-1, with D possibly matching TRBD1 (5 bases). V was clipped by 3 bases and J by 11 bases, with 20 bases between them. Germline CDR1 reads SGHNT; CDR2 reads YYREEE (reference sequence). The CDR3 covers 14 residues. The DNA of the CDR3 is TGTGCCAGCAGCTCAGACCCCGGGACGTTGAAGGCTTTCTTT. It specifies CASSSDPGTLKAFF.

V and J are TRBV5-1 and TRBJ2-7; TRBD2 agrees at 12 bases. Trimming cost V 4 bases and J 3 bases; bases outside gene matches: 2. Germline CDR1 reads SGHRS; CDR2 reads YFSETQ. The CDR3 length is 14 residues. The CDR3 region is CASSRTSGDYEQYF. In DNA, the CDR3 is TGCGCCAGCAGCCGGACTAGCGGGGACTACGAGCAGTACTTC.

The chain couples TRBV2 to TRBJ2-7; D call uncertain. Trimming left V 0 bases short and J 3 bases short, with 12 bases between. The CDR3 is 15 amino acids. Germline V gene sequence: CDR1 SNHLY, CDR2 FYNNEI. The CDR3 sequence is CASSEAPGADYEQYF. CDR3 nucleotide sequence: TGTGCCAGCAGTGAAGCCCCTGGTGCAGACTACGAGCAGTACTTC.

In this sample, this clone turned up once. The gene calls are TRBV6-5 and TRBJ2-3, with no clear D. The CDR3 has 14 residues. The germline gives CDR1 MNHEY, CDR2 SVGAGI. V was cut by 5 bases and J by 0 bases, with 9 bases left in between. The CDR3 reads CASSTDFSTDTQYF. The CDR3 DNA is TGTGCCAGCAGTACAGACTTTAGCACAGATACGCAGTATTTT.

The gene calls are TRBV11-3 and TRBJ1-1, with a possible D match to TRBD1 (5 bases). Trimming removed 0 bases from V and 1 base from J, with 6 bases in between. CDR1 and CDR2 from the germline V gene are SGHNT and YENEEA. The CDR3 has 14 amino acids. CDR3 in amino acids: CASSLEGQNTEAFF. The CDR3 coding sequence is TGTGCCAGCAGCTTAGAGGGGCAGAACACTGAAGCTTTCTTT. Using reference TRBV11-3 and TRBJ1-1 for the parts outside the CDR3, the full variable domain is EAGVVQSPRYKIIEKKQPVAFWCNPISGHNTLYWYLQNLGQGPELLIRYENEEAVDDSQLPKDRFSAERLKGVDSTLKIQPAELGDSAVYLCASSLEGQNTEAFFGQGTRLTVV.

By share, this clone counts as medium-sized. The rearrangement joins TRBV11-3 to TRBJ1-4; a possible D gene is TRBD1 (5 bases). V was clipped by 5 bases and J by 0 bases, with 13 bases between them. This CDR3 has 16 residues. CDR1 is SGHNT and CDR2 is YENEEA in the germline V gene. DNA for the CDR3: TGTGCCAGCAGCCTCGGGACTCCGGCAACTAATGAAAAACTGTTTTTT. It codes for CASSLGTPATNEKLFF.

The CDR3 sequence: CASSVAVAGVNEQFF. The CDR3 DNA reads TGTGCCAGCAGCGTAGCTGTAGCGGGAGTCAATGAGCAGTTCTTC. The rearrangement joins TRBV9 to TRBJ2-1; 9 bases fit TRBD2. V shed 0 bases and J 6 bases; nucleotides not matched to a gene: 4. CDR1 and CDR2 from the germline V gene are SGDLS and YYNGEE. This CDR3 region has 15 residues. Full variable domain (remainder filled in from reference TRBV9 and TRBJ2-1): DSGVTQTPKHLITATGQRVTLRCSPRSGDLSVYWYQQSLDQGLQFLIQYYNGEERAKGNILERFSAQQFPDLHSELNLSSLELGDSALYFCASSVAVAGVNEQFFGPGTRLTVL.

CDR3 nucleotide sequence: TGTGCCTGGAGATCACAGGATTCCTATGGCTACACCTTC. Translated, it gives CAWRSQDSYGYTF. The chain joins TRBV30 to TRBJ1-2, with D perhaps TRBD1 (5 bases). Germline V gene sequence: CDR1 GTSNPN, CDR2 SVGIG (reference sequence). The CDR3 spans 13 residues. V lost 3 bases and J lost 4, with 12 bases in between.

The chain combines TRBV4-3 with TRBJ2-1, with TRBD2 matching over 8 bases. There are 17 residues in the CDR3. After removal of 3 bases from V and 6 bases from J, the junction contained 13 bases not matched to a gene. Germline V gene sequence: CDR1 LGHNA, CDR2 YSLEER. The chain's CDR3 is CASSQNPPGRGGNEQFF. Written as DNA, the CDR3 is TGCGCCAGCAGCCAGAACCCTCCGGGACGGGGGGGCAATGAGCAGTTCTTC.

This sequence joins TRBV5-4 and TRBJ1-3; TRBD1 might be the D (5 bases). Trimming shortened V by 3 bases and J by 8 bases, and 12 bases separated the two germline ends. The CDR3 length is 13 residues. Germline CDR1 reads SGHNT; CDR2 reads YYREEE (reference sequence). The chain's CDR3 is CASSSQGFDTIYF. CDR3 coding DNA: TGTGCCAGCAGCTCGCAGGGTTTCGACACCATATATTTT. The variable domain in full, completed from reference TRBV5-4 and TRBJ1-3, reads ETGVTQSPTHLIKTRGQQVTLRCSSQSGHNTVSWYQQALGQGPQFIFQYYREEENGRGNFPPRFSGLQFPNYSSELNVNALELDDSALYLCASSSQGFDTIYFGEGSWLTVV.

The chain carries TRBV23-1 and TRBJ2-7; possible D gene TRBD1, 6 bases. TRBV23-1 is known as an ORF, though its function is uncertain. V lost 5 bases and J lost 3, with 8 bases in between. This CDR3 comprises 12 residues. In DNA, the CDR3 is TGCGCCAGCAGTTCGGACAGCTACGAGCAGTACGTC. Translation gives CASSSDSYEQYV.

The chain combines TRBV28 with TRBJ1-4; D possibly corresponds to TRBD1 (5 bases). This CDR3 region has 14 residues. Germline V CDR1 and CDR2: MDHEN, SYDVKM. V lost 6 bases to trimming and J lost 8 bases, with 16 bases between them. The CDR3 here is CASSPGGGREKLFF. For the CDR3, the DNA is TGTGCCAGCAGCCCGGGGGGAGGTAGAGAAAAACTGTTTTTT.

The rearrangement links TRBV27 to TRBJ1-5; D remains unclear. Per the germline V gene, CDR1 is MNHEY and CDR2 is SMNVEV (reference sequence). The CDR3 has 16 amino acids. The V end was cut by 5 bases, the J end by 2 bases, with 16 bases between. This CDR3 is CASSLDTAHCNQPQHF. The DNA of the CDR3 is TGTGCCAGCAGTCTAGACACGGCTCATTGCAATCAGCCCCAGCATTTT.

The V gene is TRBV7-2, the J gene TRBJ1-5; D uncertain. With 6 bases removed from V and 4 bases from J, the gap between germline ends came to 7 bases. CDR3 length: 12 residues. The germline CDR1 and CDR2 sequences are SGHTA and FQGNSA. Here the CDR3 reads CASSPPNQPQHF. CDR3 nucleotide sequence: TGTGCCAGCAGTCCGCCGAATCAGCCCCAGCATTTT.

V usage is TRBV6-5 and J usage is TRBJ2-1, with 9 bases matching TRBD2. The CDR3 sequence is 15 residues long. Per germline, CDR1 MNHEY and CDR2 SVGAGI. V dropped 6 bases and J dropped 2; count of bases not matched to a gene: 5. DNA for the CDR3: TGTGCCAGCAGCTTAGCGGGAGCCCCCTACAATGAGCAGTTCTTC. Translated: CASSLAGAPYNEQFF.

This clone appeared a few times. The rearrangement joins TRBV12-1 to TRBJ2-1; the table calls TRBD2, which could not be checked here. TRBV12-1 is a known pseudogene. This CDR3 is built from 16 residues. The CDR3 DNA follows: TGTGCCAGCAGCTCCGCCGCTAGCGTCCCCTACAATGAGCAGTTCTTC. It translates to CASSSAASVPYNEQFF.

The chain couples TRBV5-1 to TRBJ2-7, with TRBD1 as a possible D gene (5 bases). Per germline, CDR1 SGHRS and CDR2 YFSETQ. V lost 0 bases and J lost 4, with 14 bases in between. CDR3 size: 15 residues. CDR3 in DNA: TGCGCCAGCAGCTTGGAACCAGGGCTCGGGTACGAGCAGTACTTC. This translates into CASSLEPGLGYEQYF.

This clone occurred once. The chain recombines TRBV15 with TRBJ2-2; D gene unclear. Germline V CDR1 and CDR2: LNHNV, YYDKDF (reference sequence). V was clipped by 1 base and J by 6 bases, with 12 bases between them. The length of the CDR3 is 15 residues. The CDR3 DNA is TGTGCCACCAGCAGAGGAAGCATAAGGGCCGGGGAGCTGTTTTTT. It is translated as CATSRGSIRAGELFF. Full variable domain (remainder filled in from reference TRBV15 and TRBJ2-2): DAMVIQNPRYQVTQFGKPVTLSCSQTLNHNVMYWYQQKSSQAPKLLFHYYDKDFNNEADTPDNFQSRRPNTSFCFLDIRSPGLGDTAMYLCATSRGSIRAGELFFGEGSRLTVL.

This clone was seen a single time. This chain links TRBV18 with TRBJ1-3; TRBD1 is a possible D gene (6 bases). The V gene's germline CDR1 is KGHSH and CDR2 LQKENI. The CDR3 is made up of 18 amino acids. V was cut by 7 bases and J by 0 bases, with 22 bases left in between. CDR3: CASLGGQKTSLSGNTIYF. As DNA, the CDR3 is TGTGCCAGCTTAGGAGGACAGAAAACATCCCTCTCTGGAAACACCATATATTTT.

The rearrangement links TRBV5-4 to TRBJ1-2; the D gene is possibly TRBD1 (5 bases). V was cut by 4 bases and J by 4 bases, with 17 bases left in between. Germline V CDR1 and CDR2: SGHNT, YYREEE (reference sequence). The CDR3 covers 15 residues. CDR3 nucleotides: TGTGCCAGCAGCCGTAGTAGTCAGGGTCCCTATGGCTACACCTTC. Encoded protein: CASSRSSQGPYGYTF.

This sequence joins TRBV5-1 and TRBJ2-1; 11 nucleotides align to TRBD2. Germline lookup yields CDR1 SGHRS and CDR2 YFSETQ. V lost 0 bases, J lost 4 bases, and 12 bases stayed unmatched. This CDR3 region has 19 residues. In DNA form, the CDR3 reads TGCGCCAGCAGCTTGGCCGTTAGCGGGAGGGCTATTTCGTACAATGAGCAGTTCTTC. This translates into CASSLAVSGRAISYNEQFF.